These 16 T cell receptor beta chains came from one sample sequenced in a study of CD8+ T cells in alopecia areata. cDNA reverse transcribed from extracted RNA served as the sequencing template. Using immunoSEQ multiplex PCR, the repertoire was profiled, and TCRdb retains in-frame clones only, with some absent. The data hold approximately 98,000 clones, with under 60% observed a single time. Sequencing was performed on NKG2D-low CD8+ T cells sorted from blood. Receptors originate from a human donor with alopecia areata.

The chain employs TRBV11-2 and TRBJ2-1; 9 bases align to TRBD1. The CDR3 spans 15 residues. Germline V CDR1 and CDR2: SGHAT, FQNNGV. The V segment lost 0 bases and the J segment 4 bases; nucleotides outside the gene matches: 1. The CDR3 sequence: CASSLEQGAYNEQFF. The CDR3 bases are TGTGCCAGCAGCTTAGAACAGGGGGCTTACAATGAGCAGTTCTTC.

This chain connects TRBV11-2 to TRBJ1-4, with 9 bases identical to TRBD1. This CDR3 has 19 residues. Germline loops: CDR1 SGHAT, CDR2 FQNNGV. V was clipped by 4 bases and J by 2 bases; unmatched bases: 14. The chain's CDR3 is CASSSRTGVLSPTNEKLFF. CDR3 DNA sequence: TGTGCCAGCAGCTCTCGGACAGGGGTTTTAAGTCCGACTAATGAAAAACTGTTTTTT.

The CDR3 DNA sequence: TGTGCCAGCAGTTATTCAGTAGGCACTGAAGCTTTCTTT. It yields the protein CASSYSVGTEAFF. V usage is TRBV27 and J usage is TRBJ1-1, with D hard to call. The V end was cut by 4 bases, the J end by 4 bases, with 10 bases between. Germline CDR1 MNHEY, CDR2 SMNVEV (reference sequence). The CDR3 spans 13 residues.

To note about this clone: The conserved phenylalanine or tryptophan normally closing the CDR3 is absent here, so this likely arose from a read error. The DNA is left out, because the CDR3 cannot be placed on it with certainty; the CDR3 is given as TCRdb lists it. This sequence joins TRBV20-1 and TRBJ2-7; the table names TRBD1, a call not compared with the DNA. Germline CDR1 DFQATT, CDR2 SNEGSKA (reference sequence). The CDR3 region is 9 residues in length, termini included. CDR3 in amino acids: CVIDSFLVI.

The rearrangement links TRBV9 to TRBJ2-7; D call uncertain. The germline V and J ends were trimmed by 0 bases and 2 bases, with 15 bases remaining between them. CDR3 length: 16 residues. Germline CDR1 SGDLS, CDR2 YYNGEE. CDR3 region: CASSVEADPRAYEQYF. The CDR3 nucleotides are TGTGCCAGCAGCGTAGAAGCAGACCCCCGGGCCTACGAGCAGTACTTC.

This clone was seen only a few times. The V call is TRBV29-1, the J call TRBJ2-1, with 14 bases identical to TRBD2. The V and J ends lost 6 bases and 4 bases, in that order; junction bases with no gene match: 20. CDR1 and CDR2 (germline): SQVTM, ANQGSEA. The CDR3 has 20 amino acids. The CDR3 nucleotides read TGCAGCGTCCGTAGGCATCGACTAGCGGGAGGGCCCGTTGGGTACAATGAGCAGTTCTTC. Translated: CSVRRHRLAGGPVGYNEQFF.

V usage is TRBV4-1 and J usage is TRBJ2-1, with D perhaps TRBD2 (6 bases). The CDR3 covers 14 residues. V was shortened by 0 bases and J by 10 bases, with 13 bases between the two germline ends. Germline-derived CDR1 and CDR2 are MGHRA and YSYEKL. The CDR3 coding sequence is TGCGCCAGCAGCCAAGATTCGGGACTGGAGGAGCAGTTCTTC. Protein: CASSQDSGLEEQFF.

The V and J genes are TRBV6-5 and TRBJ2-3; D is undetermined. The V end lost 4 bases, the J end lost 0 bases, and 5 bases lay between the germline ends. The CDR3 sequence is 13 residues long. The germline gives CDR1 MNHEY, CDR2 SVGAGI. In DNA form, the CDR3 reads TGTGCCAGCAGTTCCAGCAGCACAGATACGCAGTATTTT. Translated: CASSSSSTDTQYF.

The chain carries TRBV13 and TRBJ2-3; D gene unclear. CDR3 length: 12 residues. Trimming removed 5 bases from V and 0 bases from J, with 3 bases in between. Germline CDR1 and CDR2: PRHDT and FYEKMQ (reference sequence). The CDR3 is CASSGSTDTQYF. The CDR3, as DNA: TGTGCCAGCAGCGGCAGCACAGATACGCAGTATTTT.

This rearrangement joins TRBV19 to TRBJ1-2, with TRBD1 identical over 8 bases. CDR1 and CDR2 from the germline V gene are LNHDA and SQIVND (reference sequence). The CDR3 covers 14 residues. V lost 3 bases to trimming and J lost 2 bases; unmatched junction nucleotides: 2. The CDR3 loop reads CASSMQGANYGYTF. The DNA of the CDR3 is TGTGCCAGTAGTATGCAGGGGGCCAACTATGGCTACACCTTC.

This sequence joins TRBV9 and TRBJ2-3, with D possibly matching TRBD1 (7 bases). Per the germline V gene, CDR1 is SGDLS and CDR2 is YYNGEE. V was cut by 3 bases and J by 2 bases, with 13 bases left in between. This CDR3 region has 15 residues. CDR3 sequence reads: CASSEEGTDTDTQYF. The CDR3 DNA sequence: TGTGCCAGCAGCGAGGAGGGGACAGACACAGATACGCAGTATTTT.

This clone was picked up a small number of times. This CDR3 is CASSLGLAYNEQFF. CDR3 nucleotide sequence: TGTGCCAGCAGTCTAGGACTAGCCTACAATGAGCAGTTCTTC. The rearrangement links TRBV28 to TRBJ2-1; 7 bases are a match to TRBD2. The CDR3 spans 14 residues. After removal of 5 bases from V and 2 bases from J, the junction contained 3 bases not matched to a gene. Germline CDR1 MDHEN, CDR2 SYDVKM.

The chain employs TRBV29-1 and TRBJ2-7; 11 positions agree with TRBD1. The V and J ends lost 6 bases and 5 bases, in that order; junction bases with no gene match: 9. The CDR3 sequence is 14 residues long. CDR1 is SQVTM, CDR2 ANQGSEA, per germline. CDR3 sequence: CSVETGTGGNEQYF. The CDR3 bases are TGCAGCGTAGAAACCGGGACAGGGGGAAACGAGCAGTACTTC.

This clone was seen a few times. The rearrangement uses TRBV29-1 and TRBJ2-1; tentatively, D is TRBD1 or TRBD2 (6 bases each). Germline assignment: CDR1 SQVTM and CDR2 ANQGSEA. The CDR3 runs 12 residues. V was clipped by 8 bases and J by 7 bases, with 15 bases between them. CDR3 DNA: TGCAGCTGTGACAAGGGGGGTAATGAGCAGTTCTTC. Amino acid sequence: CSCDKGGNEQFF.

About this clone itself: The sample has other DNA sequences that encode this CDR3 too. This rearrangement joins TRBV19 to TRBJ2-1; perhaps TRBD2 as D (6 bases). The CDR3 is 14 residues long. Germline loops: CDR1 LNHDA, CDR2 SQIVND (reference sequence). V was trimmed by 3 bases and J by 0 bases, leaving 6 bases between them. CDR3 residues: CASSIGSSYNEQFF. CDR3 DNA sequence: TGTGCCAGTAGTATCGGGAGCTCCTACAATGAGCAGTTCTTC.

The chain recombines TRBV29-1 with TRBJ2-1, with D possibly called TRBD1 or TRBD2 (5 bases each). This CDR3 is built from 15 residues. With 3 bases removed from V and 0 bases from J, the gap between germline ends came to 12 bases. CDR1 SQVTM and CDR2 ANQGSEA come from the germline V gene. In DNA form, the CDR3 reads TGCAGCGTTGAGGGGACCTTAGGCTCCTACAATGAGCAGTTCTTC. Its translation is CSVEGTLGSYNEQFF.